The present entry profiles one TCR beta chain with its context. Its matching antigen is unknown. It was with 60 Vbeta and 13 Jbeta primers that the PCR ran. Libraries were prepared by immunoSEQ multiplex PCR; TCRdb keeps only in-frame clonotypes and omits some of them. The sample consists of some 99,000 clones, around four fifths of them appearing once. This CDR3 region has 16 residues. Per the germline V gene, CDR1 is KGHSH and CDR2 is LQKENI. V lost 5 bases and J lost 1; bases outside the gene matches: 7. This record comes from a study of cytomegalovirus exposure and HLA in healthy donors. General observations from the study: Only CMV serostatus was available as immune exposure information. Previously analyzed data showed that most TCR beta V segments were productive at a frequency of about 90% or about 30%.

What was sequenced was PBMCs. The chain combines TRBV18 with TRBJ2-3, with 9 bases fitting TRBD1. This receptor was identified in a woman aged 45 to 65 in good health and CMV-seropositive. Here the CDR3 DNA reads TGTGCCAGCTCATCGGGACAGGGTTATGGCACAGATACGCAGTATTTT. As protein: CASSSGQGYGTDTQYF.